One sample yielded the 22 T cell receptor beta chains listed below, sequenced in a study of metastatic and nonmetastatic thyroid tumors. Treatment of any kind had been given to no patient before thyroid surgery. TCRdb re-called the PCR reads with MiXCR. The data show about 34,000 clones, with about 15% seen just once and roughly 7% held by the top ten. Sequenced sample: blood. The receptors originated from a female donor with papillary thyroid cancer or a benign thyroid nodule (not recorded which). Some clones in this sample may be carry-over from other donors' samples.

This clone came up many times. The chain is built from TRBV5-1 and TRBJ2-7, with TRBD2 matching 8 bases. Germline V CDR1 and CDR2: SGHRS, YFSETQ. The length of the CDR3 is 13 residues. V lost 3 bases and J lost 11; bases outside the gene matches: 10. The CDR3 coding sequence is TGCGCCAGCAGCTCGGGGGGGACCGACTCGGAGTACTTC. Translated: CASSSGGTDSEYF.

This clone was picked up many times. The junction differs from germline at one of its ends, possibly a read error. The V gene is TRBV3-1, the J gene TRBJ1-2, with D unclear. The germline V gene has CDR1 LGHDT and CDR2 YNNKEL (reference sequence). The CDR3 is 13 amino acids. The CDR3 DNA reads as TGTGCCAGCAGTCAAGGGCTAGTCGGTGGCTACACCTTC. As protein: CASSQGLVGGYTF.

This clone was detected many times. The chain links TRBV3-1 to TRBJ2-5; 10 bases match TRBD2. V was clipped by 3 bases and J by 5 bases; unmatched bases: 9. The CDR3 is made up of 16 amino acids. Germline CDR1 LGHDT, CDR2 YNNKEL (reference sequence). The CDR3 nucleotides are TGTGCCAGCAGCCAGTATACTAGCGGGGTCAGGGAGACCCAGTACTTC. It yields the protein CASSQYTSGVRETQYF.

V and J are TRBV6-1 and TRBJ1-4; TRBD1 matches at 8 bases. The V segment lost 2 bases and the J segment 8 bases; nucleotides outside the gene matches: 7. This CDR3 has 15 residues. Looked up from germline, CDR1 is MNHNS and CDR2 is SASEGT. CDR3 loop: CASSEPDRGEEKLFF. The CDR3 DNA follows: TGTGCCAGCAGTGAACCCGACAGGGGAGAGGAAAAACTGTTTTTT.

This chain joins TRBV20-1 and TRBJ2-1, with D possibly being TRBD2 (6 bases). Per the germline V gene, CDR1 is DFQATT and CDR2 is SNEGSKA (reference sequence). V was pared by 5 bases and J by 7 bases, with 24 bases between. The CDR3 totals 16 residues. This CDR3 is CSARGTGEWALNEQFF. The CDR3 nucleotides are TGCAGTGCTCGGGGGACCGGGGAGTGGGCCTTAAATGAGCAGTTCTTC.

This clone came up a few times. The chain employs TRBV6-5 and TRBJ2-7, with D possibly being TRBD2 (6 bases). This CDR3 contains 14 residues. Germline V gene lookup returns CDR1 MNHEY and CDR2 SVGAGI. V was cut by 5 bases and J by 6 bases, with 17 bases left in between. Written as DNA, the CDR3 is TGTGCCAGCAGTATATCGGGAGCCTCCCTCGAGCAGTACTTC. This encodes CASSISGASLEQYF.

This clone was seen at least ten times. The chain combines TRBV7-3 with TRBJ2-1, with 10 bases identical to TRBD2. V lost 5 bases and J lost 10; bases outside the gene matches: 5. The CDR3 has 13 amino acids. Germline CDR1 is SGHTA and CDR2 is FQGTGA. CDR3 region: CASSKAGGVEQFF. The CDR3 DNA follows: TGTGCCAGCAGCAAAGCGGGAGGGGTGGAGCAGTTCTTC.

The sample holds many counts of this clone. V and J are TRBV5-8 and TRBJ1-5; tentative D call: TRBD1 (5 bases). The CDR3 is 16 residues long. CDR1 and CDR2 (germline): SGHTS, YDEGEE. The ends were cut back, 0 bases at V and 3 bases at J, with 13 bases in the middle. CDR3 residues: CASSLVWGKVNQPQHF. DNA for the CDR3: TGTGCCAGCAGCTTGGTCTGGGGGAAGGTCAATCAGCCCCAGCATTTT.

There are many counts of this clone. V gene TRBV20-1 combines with J gene TRBJ2-5, with 8 bases lining up with TRBD2. CDR1 and CDR2 (germline): DFQATT, SNEGSKA (reference sequence). This CDR3 spans 11 amino acids. The CDR3: CSRGGRETQYF. The DNA of the CDR3 is TGCAGCCGCGGGGGGCGGGAGACCCAGTACTTC.

This clone qualifies as medium-sized. The chain employs TRBV7-2 and TRBJ2-2; D is unresolved. The V gene lost 5 bases and the J gene lost 2 bases, with 15 bases spanning the gap. The germline V gene has CDR1 SGHTA and CDR2 FQGNSA. CDR3 length equals 16 residues. CDR3 nucleotide sequence: TGTGCCAGCAGCCCACTCCAGGCTAGAAACACCGGGGAGCTGTTTTTT. Its translation is CASSPLQARNTGELFF.

This clone appeared many times. This chain's CDR3 is CASTKGEVNEKLFF. DNA for the CDR3: TGTGCCTCGACGAAAGGGGAGGTGAATGAAAAACTGTTTTTT. The chain combines TRBV30 with TRBJ1-4, with D possibly being TRBD1 (5 bases). The CDR3 is 14 residues long. The V and J ends lost 7 bases and 5 bases respectively, with 17 bases between them. The germline V gene encodes CDR1 GTSNPN and CDR2 SVGIG (reference sequence). Combining the CDR3 with reference TRBV30 and TRBJ1-4 gives the whole variable domain SQTIHQWPATLVQPVGSPLSLECTVEGTSNPNLYWYRQAAGRGLQLLFYSVGIGQISSEVPQNLSASRPQDRQFILSSKKLLLSDSGFYLCASTKGEVNEKLFFGSGTQLSVL.

This clone was seen a few times. This may be a read error, as it is one base from a much larger clone. This same CDR3 is encoded by further DNA sequences in the sample. The CDR3 sequence: CASSLGIGPNSNQPQHF. For the CDR3, the DNA is TGTGCCAGCAGCTTAGGAATTGGTCCGAATAGCAACCAGCCCCAGCATTTT. V usage is TRBV11-1 and J usage is TRBJ1-5; the D is unclear. Germline assignment: CDR1 SGHAT and CDR2 FQDESV (reference sequence). The CDR3 is 17 amino acids.

At least ten counts were recorded for this clone. V gene TRBV5-1 combines with J gene TRBJ1-1; TRBD1 is a possible D gene (6 bases). CDR1 and CDR2 from the germline V gene are SGHRS and YFSETQ. V dropped 4 bases and J dropped 0 bases, with 16 bases sitting between them. This CDR3 comprises 16 residues. The CDR3 DNA is TGCGCCAGCAGCACCGGACAGATTGCAATGAACACTGAAGCTTTCTTT. It translates to CASSTGQIAMNTEAFF.

CDR3 sequence: CASSLGAALESTGYTF. CDR3 DNA sequence: TGCGCCAGCAGCTTGGGGGCAGCCCTTGAGTCCACTGGCTACACCTTC. The chain couples TRBV5-1 to TRBJ1-2, with unresolved D. Germline CDR1 reads SGHRS; CDR2 reads YFSETQ. The CDR3 is 16 amino acids. V shed 0 bases and J shed 7 bases, with 19 bases lying between them.

This clone was seen many times. This rearrangement joins TRBV5-1 to TRBJ1-2, with 9 bases aligning to TRBD1. The V and J ends lost 0 bases and 11 bases, in that order; junction bases with no gene match: 5. The CDR3 consists of 13 residues. Germline CDR1 SGHRS, CDR2 YFSETQ. This CDR3 reads CASSLAGDRVYTF. CDR3 DNA sequence: TGCGCCAGCAGCTTGGCCGGGGACAGGGTGTACACCTTC.

This clone was detected many times. V and J are TRBV20-1 and TRBJ2-7; TRBD2 matches 7 bases. V was clipped by 3 bases and J by 3 bases; unmatched bases: 11. The CDR3 totals 15 residues. Germline lookup yields CDR1 DFQATT and CDR2 SNEGSKA (reference sequence). DNA of the CDR3: TGCAGTGCTAGGTCTCAGGAGCGGGAAGTCTACGAGCAGTACTTC. This encodes CSARSQEREVYEQYF.

By sample fraction, this clone is medium-sized (0.01 to 0.1%). V usage is TRBV7-9 and J usage is TRBJ2-7; D gene uncertain. Germline values: CDR1 SEHNR, CDR2 FQNEAQ (reference sequence). This CDR3 is 12 amino acids long. V lost 5 bases to trimming and J lost 4 bases, with 9 bases between them. The CDR3 sequence: CASSNQKYEQYF. CDR3 sequence (DNA): TGTGCCAGCAGCAACCAGAAGTACGAGCAGTACTTC.

By its share, this clone is medium-sized (0.01 to 0.1%). The chain links TRBV2 to TRBJ2-7; 8 bases match TRBD1. The ends lost 2 bases at V and 7 bases at J; junction bases unmatched: 10. Germline-derived CDR1 and CDR2 are SNHLY and FYNNEI. The CDR3 is 15 amino acids. CDR3 in DNA: TGTGCCAGCAGTGAAAGCAGGGGGCGAGCGGAGGAGCAGTACTTC. It codes for CASSESRGRAEEQYF.

This clone appeared a few times. The chain joins TRBV27 to TRBJ1-2, with a tentative D call TRBD1 (5 bases). The CDR3 spans 15 residues. Germline assignment: CDR1 MNHEY and CDR2 SMNVEV (reference sequence). V lost 3 bases, J lost 4 bases, and 15 bases lay in between. The CDR3 coding sequence is TGTGCCAGCAGTTTCTCCCGGGACGCCGTCTATGGCTACACCTTC. Amino acids: CASSFSRDAVYGYTF.

This clone was counted at least ten times. The rearrangement joins TRBV7-2 to TRBJ2-1, with 7 bases lining up with TRBD1. The CDR3 has 15 amino acids. Germline CDR1 SGHTA, CDR2 FQGNSA. Germline trimming cut 5 bases from V and 8 bases from J; bases unmatched to any gene: 12. The CDR3 DNA sequence: TGTGCCAGCAGCCCTGACCGGGACAGATTCGATGAGCAGTTCTTC. This translates into CASSPDRDRFDEQFF.

This clone was recorded at least ten times. This rearrangement joins TRBV19 to TRBJ2-5; the D gene is possibly TRBD1 (6 bases). This CDR3 contains 14 residues. Germline-derived CDR1 and CDR2 are LNHDA and SQIVND (reference sequence). Trimming stripped 4 bases from V and 4 bases from J, with 13 bases between. The CDR3, as DNA: TGTGCCAGTAGTACAATAGGGGGTGGAGAGACCCAGTACTTC. This codes for CASSTIGGGETQYF.

This clone was seen at least ten times. The chain couples TRBV30 to TRBJ1-1; D is ambiguous. The V gene's germline CDR1 is GTSNPN and CDR2 SVGIG (reference sequence). V was shortened by 2 bases and J by 4 bases, with 5 bases between the two germline ends. The CDR3 totals 11 residues. CDR3 protein: CAWSSITEAFF. The CDR3 DNA reads TGTGCCTGGAGTTCCATCACTGAAGCTTTCTTT.